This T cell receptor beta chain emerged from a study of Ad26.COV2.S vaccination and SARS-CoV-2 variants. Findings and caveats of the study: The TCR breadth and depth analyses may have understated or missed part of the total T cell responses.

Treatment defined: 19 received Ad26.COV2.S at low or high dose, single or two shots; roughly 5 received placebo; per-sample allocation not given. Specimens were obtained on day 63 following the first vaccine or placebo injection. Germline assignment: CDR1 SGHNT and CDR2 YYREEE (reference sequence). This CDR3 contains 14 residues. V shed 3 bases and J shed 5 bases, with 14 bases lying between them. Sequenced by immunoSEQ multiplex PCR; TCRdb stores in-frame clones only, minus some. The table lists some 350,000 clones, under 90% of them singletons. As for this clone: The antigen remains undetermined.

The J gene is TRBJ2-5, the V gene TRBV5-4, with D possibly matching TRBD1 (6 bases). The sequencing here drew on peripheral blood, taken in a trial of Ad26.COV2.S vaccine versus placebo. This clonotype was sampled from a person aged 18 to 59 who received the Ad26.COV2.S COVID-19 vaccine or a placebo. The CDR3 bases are TGTGCCAGCAGCTCCGGACAGTTCCAGGAGACCCAGTACTTC. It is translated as CASSSGQFQETQYF. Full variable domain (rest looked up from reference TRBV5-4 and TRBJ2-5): ETGVTQSPTHLIKTRGQQVTLRCSSQSGHNTVSWYQQALGQGPQFIFQYYREEENGRGNFPPRFSGLQFPNYSSELNVNALELDDSALYLCASSSGQFQETQYFGPGTRLLVL.